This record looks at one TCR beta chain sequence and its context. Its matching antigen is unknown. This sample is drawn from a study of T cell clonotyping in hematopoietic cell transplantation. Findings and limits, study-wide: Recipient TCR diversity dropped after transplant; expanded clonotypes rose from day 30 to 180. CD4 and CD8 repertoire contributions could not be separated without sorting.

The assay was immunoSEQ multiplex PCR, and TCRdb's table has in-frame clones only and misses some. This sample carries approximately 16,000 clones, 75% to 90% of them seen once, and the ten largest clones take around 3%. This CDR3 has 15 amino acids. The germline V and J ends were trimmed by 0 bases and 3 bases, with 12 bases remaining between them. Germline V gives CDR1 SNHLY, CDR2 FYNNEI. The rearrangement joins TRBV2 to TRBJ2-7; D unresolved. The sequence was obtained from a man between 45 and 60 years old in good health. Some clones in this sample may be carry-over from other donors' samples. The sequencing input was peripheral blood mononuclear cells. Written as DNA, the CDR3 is TGTGCCAGCAGTGAAGCGCTTAGGCAGTTCTACGAGCAGTACTTC. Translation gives CASSEALRQFYEQYF.